The 8 T cell receptor beta chains given below trace back to one sample, sequenced in a study of T cells in localized non-small cell lung cancer. Libraries were prepared by immunoSEQ multiplex PCR; TCRdb keeps only in-frame clonotypes and omits some of them. The profile shows fewer than 95,000 clones, approximately 91% of them singletons. The input for sequencing was PBMCs, taken before any cancer treatment. These TCRs come from a woman between 35 and 70 years old with stage II squamous cell lung carcinoma.

This chain links TRBV6-5 with TRBJ2-1; D may be TRBD1 (5 bases). CDR1 and CDR2 (germline): MNHEY, SVGAGI. Trimming stripped 3 bases from V and 5 bases from J, with 11 bases between. The CDR3 contains 14 residues. CDR3 region: CASSYSDSNNEQFF. The CDR3 nucleotides read TGTGCCAGCAGTTATTCCGACAGCAACAATGAGCAGTTCTTC.

The rearrangement uses TRBV5-6 and TRBJ2-7; tentatively, D is TRBD2 (6 bases). This CDR3 has 14 residues. Germline V gene lookup returns CDR1 SGHDT and CDR2 YYEEEE. V was clipped by 0 bases and J by 6 bases, with 13 bases between them. For the CDR3, the DNA is TGTGCCAGCAGCTTGGTTGGAGGGACGGCCGAGCAGTACTTC. Its translation: CASSLVGGTAEQYF.

The J gene is TRBJ2-6, the V gene TRBV5-6, with D perhaps matching TRBD1 (5 bases). Trimming pared 7 bases from V and 0 bases from J, leaving 11 bases between. The V gene's germline CDR1 is SGHDT and CDR2 YYEEEE. This CDR3 has 15 residues. Here the CDR3 reads CASGASHSGANVLTF. Written as DNA, the CDR3 is TGTGCCAGCGGGGCCAGCCACTCTGGGGCCAACGTCCTGACTTTC.

V is TRBV30 and J is TRBJ2-7, with a weak D call TRBD1 (6 bases). The CDR3 loop spans 13 amino acids. CDR1 is GTSNPN, CDR2 SVGIG, per germline (reference sequence). The DNA for the CDR3 is TGTGCAGCGGTAGGACAGAACCTATACGAGCAGTACTTC. Translation: CAAVGQNLYEQYF.

The gene calls are TRBV28 and TRBJ1-2; D call uncertain. Germline CDR1 is MDHEN and CDR2 is SYDVKM. CDR3 length equals 12 residues. V was pared by 8 bases and J by 8 bases, with 15 bases between. This CDR3 is CASGSNTGGYTF. Written as DNA, the CDR3 is TGTGCCAGCGGATCAAACACCGGGGGCTACACCTTC.

In its sample, this clone was seen a few times. The gene calls are TRBV14 and TRBJ1-1; TRBD1 might be the D (6 bases). The CDR3 has 15 residues. V shed 4 bases and J shed 3 bases, with 15 bases lying between them. Per the germline V gene, CDR1 is SGHDN and CDR2 is FVKESK. The CDR3 loop reads CASSRGGLRYTEAFF. CDR3 sequence (DNA): TGTGCCAGCAGCCGCGGGGGCCTGAGGTACACTGAAGCTTTCTTT.

The J gene is TRBJ2-7, the V gene TRBV6-6; TRBD2 agrees at 7 bases. Trimming at V came to 4 bases and at J to 6 bases, leaving 12 bases not matched to a gene. From germline, CDR1 is MNHNY and CDR2 SVGAGI (reference sequence). This CDR3 comprises 15 residues. CDR3 bases: TGTGCCAGCAGTTTCTGGACTAGTCGCGGGGGCGAGCAGTACTTC. Residues: CASSFWTSRGGEQYF.

This sequence joins TRBV4-1 and TRBJ2-7; D gene ambiguous. This CDR3 has 13 amino acids. V lost 4 bases and J 3 bases, leaving 10 bases between the germline ends. Germline V gene sequence: CDR1 MGHRA, CDR2 YSYEKL. The CDR3 protein is CASSRNGFYEQYF. CDR3 nucleotide sequence: TGCGCCAGCAGCCGAAACGGGTTCTACGAGCAGTACTTC.